The 4 T cell receptor beta chains below all came from one sample that was sequenced in a study of blood T cell repertoires in COVID-19. Using immunoSEQ multiplex PCR, the repertoire was profiled, and TCRdb retains in-frame clones only, with some absent. The table has around 260,000 clones, around 87% seen once. Sequencing used peripheral blood. The receptors come from a woman aged 60-70 years with COVID-19, enrolled during active disease.

CDR3 sequence reads: CASSLQNTGELFF. The CDR3 DNA reads as TGTGCCAGCAGCCTTCAGAACACCGGGGAGCTGTTTTTT. The genes are TRBV3-1 (or the pseudogene TRBV3-2) and TRBJ2-2, with D unresolved. In germline, CDR1 is LGHDT, CDR2 YNNKEL (reference sequence). The CDR3 covers 13 residues. Trimming removed 4 bases from V and 1 base from J, with 4 bases in between.

The V call is TRBV7-2, the J call TRBJ2-3, with D possibly matching TRBD2 (6 bases). Trimming left V 2 bases short and J 4 bases short, with 10 bases between. Germline assignment: CDR1 SGHTA and CDR2 FQGNSA. This CDR3 is built from 14 residues. The CDR3 loop is CASSLRGTADTQYF. The DNA of the CDR3 is TGTGCCAGCAGCTTACGCGGGACGGCAGATACGCAGTATTTT.

This rearrangement joins TRBV7-6 to TRBJ2-1; D is perhaps TRBD1 (6 bases). CDR1 is SGHVS, CDR2 FNYEAQ, per germline. Trimming took 4 bases from V and 7 from J, leaving 11 bases between them. The CDR3 extends over 13 amino acids. Here the CDR3 reads CASSSQGWNEQFF. CDR3 DNA: TGTGCCAGCAGCTCACAGGGTTGGAATGAGCAGTTCTTC.

The J gene is TRBJ1-5, the V gene TRBV23-1; D ambiguous. TRBV23-1 is labeled an ORF, and its function is uncertain. The CDR3 length is 13 residues. The ends were cut back, 10 bases at V and 5 bases at J, with 15 bases in the middle. This CDR3 is CAILDFSDQPQHF. CDR3 DNA sequence: TGCGCCATCCTGGACTTTTCCGATCAGCCCCAGCATTTT.